This entry lists 12 T cell receptor beta chains sequenced from one sample in a study of cytomegalovirus exposure and HLA in healthy donors. Libraries were prepared by immunoSEQ multiplex PCR; TCRdb keeps only in-frame clonotypes and omits some of them. The top ten clones hold 2.5% to 3.5% of a sample with over 200,000 clones, 90% of them seen once. Sample: PBMCs. Receptor source: a woman in her 30s in good health and CMV-seronegative.

The rearrangement uses TRBV11-2 and TRBJ2-1, with unresolved D. This CDR3 has 11 amino acids. Trimming took off 5 bases at V and 4 bases at J, with 3 bases between the two ends. CDR1 SGHAT and CDR2 FQNNGV come from the germline V gene. The CDR3 loop reads CASSRYNEQFF. The CDR3 nucleotides read TGTGCCAGCAGCCGTTACAATGAGCAGTTCTTC. Full variable domain (rest looked up from reference TRBV11-2 and TRBJ2-1): EAGVAQSPRYKIIEKRQSVAFWCNPISGHATLYWYQQILGQGPKLLIQFQNNGVVDDSQLPKDRFSAERLKGVDSTLKIQPAKLEDSAVYLCASSRYNEQFFGPGTRLTVL.

The rearrangement joins TRBV6-1 to TRBJ1-2, with no clear D. The CDR3 consists of 15 residues. CDR1 is MNHNS and CDR2 is SASEGT in the germline V gene. V lost 0 bases, J lost 3 bases, and 11 bases lay in between. CDR3 DNA: TGTGCCAGCAGTGAAGCGCTGGCTGGGCACTATGGCTACACCTTC. Its translation is CASSEALAGHYGYTF.

The rearrangement uses TRBV7-6 and TRBJ2-1; 9 bases agree with TRBD2. J lost 10 bases, V lost 2 bases, and 9 bases had no gene match. Germline lookup yields CDR1 SGHVS and CDR2 FNYEAQ. The CDR3 is made up of 15 amino acids. CDR3 nucleotide sequence: TGTGCCAGCAGCTTAACCCCGGGACTAGCAGGGGAGCAGTTCTTC. Translated, it gives CASSLTPGLAGEQFF.

The J gene is TRBJ2-7, the V gene TRBV5-5; TRBD1 matches 7 bases. Germline assignment: CDR1 SGHKS and CDR2 YYEKEE (reference sequence). Trimming at V came to 4 bases and at J to 2 bases, leaving 3 bases not matched to a gene. CDR3 length equals 13 residues. For the CDR3, the DNA is TGTGCCAGCAGCAGACAGGGTGCCTACGAGCAGTACTTC. Its translation: CASSRQGAYEQYF.

This clone has only one observation. This chain connects TRBV30 to TRBJ1-2, with D possibly TRBD1 on 6 matching bases. Germline lookup yields CDR1 GTSNPN and CDR2 SVGIG (reference sequence). The V end was cut by 1 base, the J end by 0 bases, with 12 bases between. This CDR3 comprises 15 residues. The DNA for the CDR3 is TGTGCCTGGAGTGACGGGGACATGACTAACTATGGCTACACCTTC. Translation gives CAWSDGDMTNYGYTF.

The chain is built from TRBV11-2 and TRBJ1-5; 10 bases fit TRBD1. The V gene end was trimmed by 5 bases and the J gene end by 3 bases; junction bases not matched to a gene: 4. This CDR3 has 15 residues. Germline CDR1 reads SGHAT; CDR2 reads FQNNGV. The CDR3 spells CASSPTGGLNQPQHF. DNA of the CDR3: TGTGCCAGCAGCCCGACAGGGGGCCTCAATCAGCCCCAGCATTTT.

This rearrangement joins TRBV25-1 to TRBJ2-1; TRBD2 might be the D (7 bases). Germline V gene lookup returns CDR1 MGHDK and CDR2 SYGVNS. Trimming left V 6 bases short and J 0 bases short, with 18 bases between. CDR3 length: 17 residues. The CDR3 nucleotides read TGTGCCAGCAGCACGTGGGGGGGCTCCCCCTCCTACAATGAGCAGTTCTTC. Translated, it gives CASSTWGGSPSYNEQFF.

The chain links TRBV7-2 to TRBJ1-2, with D perhaps matching TRBD1 (5 bases). The CDR3 extends over 14 amino acids. CDR1 is SGHTA, CDR2 FQGNSA, per germline. V was trimmed by 4 bases and J by 7 bases, leaving 16 bases between them. CDR3 in DNA: TGTGCCAGCAGCTCCCCCCCGGGGGGGGGTGGCTACACCTTC. Encoded protein: CASSSPPGGGGYTF.

The chain employs TRBV30 and TRBJ2-5; D unresolved. The germline V gene encodes CDR1 GTSNPN and CDR2 SVGIG (reference sequence). The CDR3 contains 11 residues. V was cut by 0 bases and J by 5 bases, with 4 bases left in between. For the CDR3, the DNA is TGTGCCTGGAGTGTATCTGAGACCCAGTACTTC. Its translation is CAWSVSETQYF.

The V gene is TRBV5-1, the J gene TRBJ1-2, with D perhaps matching TRBD1 (5 bases). This CDR3 is 16 amino acids long. The germline CDR1 and CDR2 sequences are SGHRS and YFSETQ. With 3 bases removed from V and 4 bases from J, the gap between germline ends came to 19 bases. The CDR3 nucleotides read TGCGCCAGCAGCTGGTACGACAGTAAAGAACCCTATGGCTACACCTTC. Encoded protein: CASSWYDSKEPYGYTF.

This rearrangement joins TRBV21-1 to TRBJ2-7; TRBD1 reflects the table's D call only, with no check against the DNA. TRBV21-1 is a known pseudogene. The CDR3 length is 11 residues. The CDR3 DNA reads TGTGCCAGCCACAGGGAAGGTGAGCAGTACTTC. It specifies CASHREGEQYF.

This chain joins TRBV15 and TRBJ2-3; 10 nucleotides line up with TRBD2. V was clipped by 3 bases and J by 0 bases; unmatched bases: 9. Germline CDR1 LNHNV, CDR2 YYDKDF (reference sequence). This CDR3 spans 18 amino acids. In DNA, the CDR3 is TGTGCCACCAGCAGGGAGGGACTAGCGCCTCGTAGCACAGATACGCAGTATTTT. Translation gives CATSREGLAPRSTDTQYF.